This T cell receptor (beta chain) was captured by sequencing in a study of blood T cells in healthy people across ages. Findings and limits, study-wide: From one million sequenced T cells, diversity estimates were lower bounds. Both naive CD4+ cell counts and diversity were greater in long-lived donors than in aged donors. Expanded clonotype changes were possibly confounded by unknown donor CMV status.

The CDR3 is made up of 13 amino acids. Per germline, CDR1 MNHEY and CDR2 SVGAGI. V shed 2 bases and J shed 10 bases, with 12 bases lying between them. On this clonotype itself: The antigen is unknown.

Next came a second PCR, run for roughly 6 to 11 cycles, which used a sample-barcoded 5' primer along with a J-beta primer mix. TCRdb independently ran MiXCR on the 5' RACE reads; one entry per CDR3 protein. The top ten hold roughly 8% of the sample, which has around 1,500,000 distinct CDR3 sequences, 28% seen once. The donors, healthy Caucasians from Russia, were aged 6 to 90. Material: blood. This sequence originates from a woman aged 25 to 39 in good health. The rearrangement uses TRBV6-5 and TRBJ2-1, with D perhaps TRBD1 or TRBD2 (5 bases each). The CDR3 region has the DNA TGTGCCAGCAGTTACAAGAGGGGATGGGAGCAGTTCTTC. This gives the protein CASSYKRGWEQFF.